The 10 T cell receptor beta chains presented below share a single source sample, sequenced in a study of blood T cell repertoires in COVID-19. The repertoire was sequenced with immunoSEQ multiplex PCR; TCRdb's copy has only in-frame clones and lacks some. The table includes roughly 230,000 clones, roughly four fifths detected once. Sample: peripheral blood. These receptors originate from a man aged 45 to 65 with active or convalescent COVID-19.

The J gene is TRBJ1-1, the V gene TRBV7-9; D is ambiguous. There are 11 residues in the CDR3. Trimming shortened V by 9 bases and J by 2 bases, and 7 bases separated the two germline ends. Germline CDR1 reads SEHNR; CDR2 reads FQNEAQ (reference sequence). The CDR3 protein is CASSINTEAFF. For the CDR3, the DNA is TGTGCCAGTAGTATCAACACTGAAGCTTTCTTT.

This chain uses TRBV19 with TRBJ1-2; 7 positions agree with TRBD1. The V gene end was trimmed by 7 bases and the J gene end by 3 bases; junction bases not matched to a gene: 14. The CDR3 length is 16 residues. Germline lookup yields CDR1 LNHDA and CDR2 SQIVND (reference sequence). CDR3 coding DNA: TGTGCCAGTACCCCCCCCGGGACAGAGTCCTACTATGGCTACACCTTC. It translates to CASTPPGTESYYGYTF. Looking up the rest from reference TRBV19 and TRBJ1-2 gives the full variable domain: DGGITQSPKYLFRKEGQNVTLSCEQNLNHDAMYWYRQDPGQGLRLIYYSQIVNDFQKGDIAEGYSVSREKKESFPLTVTSAQKNPTAFYLCASTPPGTESYYGYTFGSGTRLTVV.

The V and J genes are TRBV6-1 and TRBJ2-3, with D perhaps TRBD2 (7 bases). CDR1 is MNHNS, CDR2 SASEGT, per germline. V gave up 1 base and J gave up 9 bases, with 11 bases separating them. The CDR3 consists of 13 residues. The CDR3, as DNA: TGTGCCAGCAGTGAAGTAGGGGGGGACACGCAGTATTTT. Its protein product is CASSEVGGDTQYF.

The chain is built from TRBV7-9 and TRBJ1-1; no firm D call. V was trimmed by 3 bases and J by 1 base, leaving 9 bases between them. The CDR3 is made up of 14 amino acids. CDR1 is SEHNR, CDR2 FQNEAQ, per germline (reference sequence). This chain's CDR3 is CASSFFGSNTEAFF. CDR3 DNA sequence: TGTGCCAGCAGCTTTTTCGGGTCGAACACTGAAGCTTTCTTT.

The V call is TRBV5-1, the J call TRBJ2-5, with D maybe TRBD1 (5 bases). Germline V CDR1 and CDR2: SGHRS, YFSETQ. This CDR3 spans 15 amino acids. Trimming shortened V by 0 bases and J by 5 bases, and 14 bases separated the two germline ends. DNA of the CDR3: TGCGCCAGCAGCTTGGAATGGGGCGCGTGGGAGACCCAGTACTTC. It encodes CASSLEWGAWETQYF.

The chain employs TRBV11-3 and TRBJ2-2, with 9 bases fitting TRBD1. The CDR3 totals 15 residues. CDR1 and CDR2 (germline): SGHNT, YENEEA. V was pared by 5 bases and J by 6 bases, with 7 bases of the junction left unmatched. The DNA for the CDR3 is TGTGCCAGCAGCCCGGGACAGGGAAGGCCCGGGGAGCTGTTTTTT. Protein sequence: CASSPGQGRPGELFF.

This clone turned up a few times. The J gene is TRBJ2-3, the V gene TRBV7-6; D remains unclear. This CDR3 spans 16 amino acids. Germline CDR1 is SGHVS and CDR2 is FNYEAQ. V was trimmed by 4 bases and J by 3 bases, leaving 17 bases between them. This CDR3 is CASSSGRGQTTDTQYF. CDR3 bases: TGTGCCAGCAGCTCCGGTCGAGGTCAGACTACAGATACGCAGTATTTT.

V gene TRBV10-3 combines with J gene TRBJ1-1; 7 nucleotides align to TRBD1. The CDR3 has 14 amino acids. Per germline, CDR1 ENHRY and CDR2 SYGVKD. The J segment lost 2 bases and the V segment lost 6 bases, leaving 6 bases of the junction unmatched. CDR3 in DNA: TGTGCCATCAGGAACAGGGGTGAAAACACTGAAGCTTTCTTT. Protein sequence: CAIRNRGENTEAFF.

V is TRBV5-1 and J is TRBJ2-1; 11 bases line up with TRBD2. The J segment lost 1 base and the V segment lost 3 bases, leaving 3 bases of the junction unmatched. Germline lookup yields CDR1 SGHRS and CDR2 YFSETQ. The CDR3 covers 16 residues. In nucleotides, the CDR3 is TGCGCCAGCAGCTCCTTAGCGGGGGGGTCCTACAATGAGCAGTTCTTC. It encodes CASSSLAGGSYNEQFF.

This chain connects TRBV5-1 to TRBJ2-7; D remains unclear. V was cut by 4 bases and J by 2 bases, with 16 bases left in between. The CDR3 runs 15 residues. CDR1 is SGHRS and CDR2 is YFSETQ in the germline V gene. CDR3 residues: CASSPGTLPPYEQYF. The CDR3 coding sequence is TGCGCCAGCAGCCCCGGTACGTTACCTCCCTACGAGCAGTACTTC.